The next 16 T cell receptor beta chains were all read from a single sample in a study of sequential checkpoint blockade in melanoma. TCRdb's table, derived via immunoSEQ multiplex PCR, lists solely in-frame clones and lacks some. The sample shows 950 to 1,500 clones, under 20% of them seen only once. Treatment specified: randomized to nivolumab then ipilimumab (arm A) or the reverse (arm B). Sequencing was performed on tumor tissue (inferred from file names), taken from a patient given nivolumab and ipilimumab in sequence. The receptors derive from a human donor with melanoma.

The V gene is TRBV18, the J gene TRBJ1-2; the match to TRBD1 covers 7 bases. Germline CDR1 KGHSH, CDR2 LQKENI. Losses at the gene ends were 2 bases for V and 8 bases for J; bases not matched to a gene: 14. The CDR3 covers 16 residues. The CDR3 loop is CASSPTTGDSLGGYTF. The CDR3 nucleotides are TGTGCCAGCTCACCAACTACAGGGGACAGTCTAGGGGGCTACACCTTC. The full variable domain, in which reference TRBV18 and TRBJ1-2 provide the parts outside the CDR3, is NAGVMQNPRHLVRRRGQEARLRCSPMKGHSHVYWYRQLPEEGLKFMVYLQKENIIDESGMPKERFSAEFPKEGPSILRIQQVVRGDSAAYFCASSPTTGDSLGGYTFGSGTRLTVV.

The rearrangement joins TRBV6-8 to TRBJ2-7, with 10 bases aligning to TRBD2. V lost 8 bases to trimming and J lost 0 bases; unmatched junction nucleotides: 7. This CDR3 spans 15 amino acids. The germline V gene has CDR1 MNHGY and CDR2 SAAAGT. In DNA, the CDR3 is TGTGCCAGCCAGGTTAGCGGGGGGACCTCCTACGAGCAGTACTTC. Encoded protein: CASQVSGGTSYEQYF.

In this sample, this clone is medium-sized. The chain couples TRBV11-3 to TRBJ1-1, with a tentative D call TRBD1 (6 bases). Trimming shortened V by 1 base and J by 5 bases, and 17 bases separated the two germline ends. CDR1 and CDR2 from the germline V gene are SGHNT and YENEEA. The CDR3 is made up of 16 amino acids. CDR3 loop: CASSLGGGLVYTEAFF. The DNA of the CDR3 is TGTGCCAGCAGCTTAGGAGGGGGGCTGGTGTATACTGAAGCTTTCTTT.

The chain uses TRBV11-3 and TRBJ2-1; D is possibly TRBD1 or TRBD2 (6 bases each). CDR1 SGHNT and CDR2 YENEEA come from the germline V gene. V was trimmed by 1 base and J by 8 bases, leaving 15 bases between them. The CDR3 has 15 residues. The CDR3 region has the DNA TGTGCCAGCAGCTTAGGGGGGGCGAGCCTTCATGAGCAGTTCTTC. Its translation: CASSLGGASLHEQFF.

This clone was observed a handful of times. The genes are TRBV6-8 and TRBJ2-7; 13 bases map to TRBD2. The CDR3 runs 14 residues. CDR1 and CDR2 from the germline V gene are MNHGY and SAAAGT. The V gene end was trimmed by 8 bases and the J gene end by 2 bases; junction bases not matched to a gene: 3. The DNA for the CDR3 is TGTGCCAGCCAACTAGCGGGGGGGACCTACGAGCAGTACTTC. Amino acid sequence: CASQLAGGTYEQYF.

Relative to its sample, this clone is medium-sized. The V and J genes are TRBV11-3 and TRBJ2-3; TRBD2 is a possible D gene (6 bases). In germline, CDR1 is SGHNT, CDR2 YENEEA. The CDR3 is 18 residues long. V was pared by 5 bases and J by 2 bases, with 23 bases between. The DNA of the CDR3 is TGTGCCAGCAGCCCTGCCGGCCTAGCGATGGTTTACACAGATACGCAGTATTTT. Amino acid sequence: CASSPAGLAMVYTDTQYF.

V is TRBV6-8 and J is TRBJ1-2, with 7 nucleotides matching TRBD1. The trim removed 5 bases at V and 0 bases at J, leaving 12 bases unmatched. CDR3 length: 17 residues. Germline V gene data show CDR1 as MNHGY and CDR2 as SAAAGT. The CDR3: CASSATGAWNTNYGYTF. CDR3 nucleotides: TGTGCCAGCAGTGCTACAGGGGCTTGGAACACTAACTATGGCTACACCTTC.

This clone has more than one count but fewer than ten. V usage is TRBV29-1 and J usage is TRBJ1-1, with 12 positions matching TRBD1. The CDR3 is 17 residues long. Germline assignment: CDR1 SQVTM and CDR2 ANQGSEA. The junction had 17 bases not matched to a gene; V was cut back by 5 bases and J by 7 bases. Here the CDR3 reads CSVCQWGQGADYCEAFF. In nucleotides, the CDR3 is TGCAGCGTTTGCCAGTGGGGACAGGGGGCGGATTACTGTGAAGCTTTCTTT.

Within the sample, this clone is medium-sized (0.01 to 0.1%). The gene calls are TRBV6-8 and TRBJ1-6, with 7 bases that match TRBD1. CDR1 and CDR2 from the germline V gene are MNHGY and SAAAGT. V dropped 10 bases and J dropped 5; count of bases not matched to a gene: 8. This CDR3 region has 14 residues. CDR3 protein: CATLDGTDNSPLHF. Here the CDR3 DNA reads TGTGCCACCCTTGATGGGACAGATAATTCACCCCTCCACTTT.

This chain connects TRBV6-8 to TRBJ1-2, with D perhaps matching TRBD1 (5 bases). Per the germline V gene, CDR1 is MNHGY and CDR2 is SAAAGT. The ends were cut back, 0 bases at V and 7 bases at J, with 21 bases in the middle. The CDR3 is made up of 17 amino acids. As DNA, the CDR3 is TGTGCCAGCAGTTACTCCCAGCGTGGCAGGGATGTGGGTGGCTACACCTTC. It is translated as CASSYSQRGRDVGGYTF.

By share, this clone counts as large (0.1 to 1%). J is TRBJ2-5 and V is TRBV19; TRBD1 matches at 10 bases. The CDR3 has 17 residues. V shed 1 base and J 4 bases; nucleotides not matched to a gene: 9. Germline V CDR1 and CDR2: LNHDA, SQIVND (reference sequence). This CDR3 is CASSIGGGTGVLETQYF. Here the CDR3 DNA reads TGTGCCAGTAGTATAGGAGGGGGGACAGGGGTCCTAGAGACCCAGTACTTC.

The V call is TRBV18, the J call TRBJ2-5; 7 bases line up with TRBD2. The CDR3 covers 14 residues. Germline V lookup: CDR1 KGHSH, CDR2 LQKENI. The V gene end was trimmed by 1 base and the J gene end by 2 bases; junction bases not matched to a gene: 1. CDR3 amino acids: CASSPREGQETQYF. The CDR3 DNA follows: TGTGCCAGCTCACCACGGGAGGGGCAAGAGACCCAGTACTTC.

The genes are TRBV6-8 and TRBJ2-3; 9 bases map to TRBD2. Germline trimming cut 5 bases from V and 1 base from J; bases unmatched to any gene: 7. The CDR3 has 16 residues. In germline, CDR1 is MNHGY, CDR2 SAAAGT. The CDR3 region is CASSPVGGGGTDTQYF. For the CDR3, the DNA is TGTGCCAGCAGTCCGGTCGGCGGGGGGGGCACAGATACGCAGTATTTT.

CDR3 protein: CASTPTGGMGYAGELFF. Written as DNA, the CDR3 is TGTGCCAGTACCCCGACAGGGGGTATGGGGTACGCCGGGGAGCTGTTTTTT. The chain uses TRBV19 and TRBJ2-2; 9 nucleotides line up with TRBD1. V lost 7 bases, J lost 6 bases, and 15 bases stayed unmatched. The CDR3 runs to 17 residues. From germline, CDR1 is LNHDA and CDR2 SQIVND (reference sequence).

The chain links TRBV18 to TRBJ1-2; D not resolved. The V end was cut by 5 bases, the J end by 1 base, with 11 bases between. The CDR3 contains 14 residues. Germline CDR1 KGHSH, CDR2 LQKENI. The CDR3 sequence is CASSTSGYNYGYTF. CDR3 nucleotide sequence: TGTGCCAGCTCAACCAGTGGTTATAACTATGGCTACACCTTC.

In its sample, this clone ranks as medium-sized. The chain uses TRBV11-3 and TRBJ2-5; TRBD2 might be the D (6 bases). V lost 3 bases, J lost 1 base, and 12 bases lay in between. CDR3 size: 15 residues. From germline, CDR1 is SGHNT and CDR2 YENEEA. In nucleotides, the CDR3 is TGTGCCAGCAGCTTCGGGGCGGGGAGCCAAGAGACCCAGTACTTC. Its protein is CASSFGAGSQETQYF.